The source of this T cell receptor (beta chain) is a study of CD8+CD57+ T cells in acquired aplastic anemia. CDR3 and TCR beta VDJ profiling relied on a genomic DNA template. MiXCR was run by TCRdb on the reads, yielding one entry per CDR3 protein. Of roughly 120,000 distinct CDR3 sequences detected, 50% to 60% appear once; the ten largest clones hold under 35%. Germline V gene lookup returns CDR1 SEHNR and CDR2 FQNEAQ (reference sequence). This CDR3 contains 14 residues. After removal of 5 bases from V and 4 bases from J, the junction contained 5 bases not matched to a gene. This clonotype was counted at least ten times. No antigen is known for it. CD8+CD57+ cell expansion had been shown by flow cytometry in patients chosen for sequencing. Regarding the study as a whole: The study identified almost 30 CD8+ CDR3 sequences shared by patients and controls.

The TCR was taken from a human donor with aplastic anemia. What was sequenced was sorted CD4+, CD8+, or CD8+CD57+ T cells (not recorded which) from PBMCs. The chain couples TRBV7-9 to TRBJ1-1; TRBD1 aligns across 9 bases. CDR3 region: CASSRDREITEAFF. The CDR3 DNA sequence: TGTGCCAGCAGCCGGGACAGGGAGATCACTGAAGCTTTCTTT.